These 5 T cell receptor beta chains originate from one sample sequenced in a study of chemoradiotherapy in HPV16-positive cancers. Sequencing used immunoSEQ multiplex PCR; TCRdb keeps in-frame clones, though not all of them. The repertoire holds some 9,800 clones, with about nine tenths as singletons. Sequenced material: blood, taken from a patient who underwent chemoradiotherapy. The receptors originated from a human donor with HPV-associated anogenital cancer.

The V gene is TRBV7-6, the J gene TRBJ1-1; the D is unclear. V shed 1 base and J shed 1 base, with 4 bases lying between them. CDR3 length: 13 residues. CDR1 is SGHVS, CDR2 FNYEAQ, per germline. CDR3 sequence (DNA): TGTGCCAGCAGCTTAGAACAGAACACTGAAGCTTTCTTT. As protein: CASSLEQNTEAFF.

In DNA, the CDR3 is TGTGCCAGGGTATCAAGGTCCTACGAGCAGTACTTC. Its protein is CARVSRSYEQYF. The V gene is TRBV5-3, the J gene TRBJ2-5, with D hard to call. Near its end, the DNA agrees better with TRBJ2-7, so the J call may be wrong. TRBV5-3 falls under the ORF class, with uncertain function. The CDR3 runs to 12 residues.

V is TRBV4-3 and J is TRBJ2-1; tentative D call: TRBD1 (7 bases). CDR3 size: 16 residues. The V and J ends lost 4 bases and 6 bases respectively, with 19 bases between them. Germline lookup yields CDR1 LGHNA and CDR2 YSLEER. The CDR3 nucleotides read TGCGCCAGCAGCCGGTATACAGGGGACGGGGGCAATGAGCAGTTCTTC. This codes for CASSRYTGDGGNEQFF.

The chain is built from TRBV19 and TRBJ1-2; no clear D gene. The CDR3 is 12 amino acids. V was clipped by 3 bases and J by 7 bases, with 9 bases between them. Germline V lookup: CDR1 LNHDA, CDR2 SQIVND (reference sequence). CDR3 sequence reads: CASSIKTFGYTF. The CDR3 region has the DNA TGTGCCAGTAGTATTAAGACATTTGGCTACACCTTC.

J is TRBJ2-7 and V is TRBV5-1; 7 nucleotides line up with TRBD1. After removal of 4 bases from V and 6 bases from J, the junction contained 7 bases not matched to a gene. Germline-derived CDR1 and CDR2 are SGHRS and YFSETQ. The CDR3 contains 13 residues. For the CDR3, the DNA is TGCGCCAGCAGCCGGGACAGTTCTGGCGAGCAGTACTTC. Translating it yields CASSRDSSGEQYF.